The next 30 T cell receptor beta chains were all read from a single sample in a study of CD8+CD57+ T cells in acquired aplastic anemia. Patients picked for sequencing had shown CD8+CD57+ cell expansion detected by flow cytometry. Researchers used genomic DNA as the template to profile TCR beta VDJ and CDR3. Each CDR3 protein is one row after TCRdb ran MiXCR on the reads. The data show fewer than 250,000 distinct CDR3 sequences, around 43% seen once. The sequenced material came from sorted CD4+, CD8+, or CD8+CD57+ T cells (not recorded which) from PBMCs. The receptors derive from a human donor with aplastic anemia.

This clonotype has a handful of counts. The V and J genes are TRBV27 and TRBJ2-7; tentative D call: TRBD2 (6 bases). The germline V and J ends were trimmed by 7 bases and 0 bases, with 19 bases remaining between them. CDR1 MNHEY and CDR2 SMNVEV come from the germline V gene (reference sequence). The CDR3 covers 16 residues. CDR3 residues: CASTLSGYDSSYEQYF. CDR3 coding DNA: TGTGCCAGCACCCTGAGCGGGTACGATTCCTCCTACGAGCAGTACTTC.

In this sample, this clonotype turned up many times. CDR3 in amino acids: CASSQDRSPNSPLHF. The CDR3, as DNA: TGTGCCAGCAGCCAAGATCGCAGCCCTAATTCACCCCTCCACTTT. This rearrangement joins TRBV3-1 to TRBJ1-6, with D unresolved. Trimming pared 0 bases from V and 6 bases from J, leaving 9 bases between. Germline V lookup: CDR1 LGHDT, CDR2 YNNKEL (reference sequence). There are 15 residues in the CDR3.

J is TRBJ2-3 and V is TRBV13; D perhaps matches TRBD2 (5 bases). Trimming took off 5 bases at V and 5 bases at J, with 11 bases between the two ends. The CDR3 is made up of 13 amino acids. CDR1 and CDR2 from the germline V gene are PRHDT and FYEKMQ (reference sequence). This CDR3 is CASSMDFQDTQYF. In DNA form, the CDR3 reads TGTGCCAGCAGCATGGACTTTCAAGATACGCAGTATTTT.

This clonotype was detected only a few times. V gene TRBV7-9 combines with J gene TRBJ2-3; 11 nucleotides match TRBD2. The CDR3 extends over 19 amino acids. Germline loops: CDR1 SEHNR, CDR2 FQNEAQ (reference sequence). The V and J ends lost 5 bases and 0 bases, in that order; junction bases with no gene match: 13. Here the CDR3 DNA reads TGTGCCAGCAGCCCCACCAAGGGACTAGCGGACTCTAGCACAGATACGCAGTATTTT. Translation: CASSPTKGLADSSTDTQYF.

There are many counts of this clonotype. The chain uses TRBV5-8 and TRBJ2-3, with 9 nucleotides matching TRBD1. The CDR3 covers 15 residues. The V gene's germline CDR1 is SGHTS and CDR2 YDEGEE. V dropped 5 bases and J dropped 4; count of bases not matched to a gene: 8. CDR3 region: CASSWIGTGPDTQYF. In DNA, the CDR3 is TGTGCCAGCAGTTGGATTGGGACAGGGCCAGATACGCAGTATTTT.

This clonotype occurred many times. The chain links TRBV9 to TRBJ1-6; D possibly corresponds to TRBD1 (5 bases). Germline V gives CDR1 SGDLS, CDR2 YYNGEE. This CDR3 has 13 residues. Trimming pared 5 bases from V and 11 bases from J, leaving 14 bases between. As DNA, the CDR3 is TGTGCCAGCAGTGATGACGGGACGCCACCCCTCCACTTT. Translation: CASSDDGTPPLHF.

In its sample, this clonotype was seen many times. This chain links TRBV15 with TRBJ2-2; 9 bases align to TRBD2. The CDR3 length is 18 residues. CDR1 and CDR2 (germline): LNHNV, YYDKDF (reference sequence). V lost 5 bases and J lost 4; bases outside the gene matches: 14. In DNA form, the CDR3 reads TGTGCCACCAGCGCCTACCCTAGACTAGCGGTGGGCACCGGGGAGCTGTTTTTT. Its translation is CATSAYPRLAVGTGELFF. Drawing the rest from reference TRBV15 and TRBJ2-2, the complete variable domain is DAMVIQNPRYQVTQFGKPVTLSCSQTLNHNVMYWYQQKSSQAPKLLFHYYDKDFNNEADTPDNFQSRRPNTSFCFLDIRSPGLGDTAMYLCATSAYPRLAVGTGELFFGEGSRLTVL.

This clonotype showed up many times. The rearrangement joins TRBV7-2 to TRBJ2-3, with D perhaps matching TRBD1 (5 bases). This CDR3 has 13 amino acids. Germline CDR1 is SGHTA and CDR2 is FQGNSA. V was pared by 5 bases and J by 2 bases, with 8 bases between. This CDR3 reads CASSLTDTDTQYF. The CDR3 region has the DNA TGTGCCAGCAGCCTGACAGACACAGATACGCAGTATTTT.

V and J are TRBV29-1 and TRBJ1-3, with D perhaps TRBD1 (6 bases). Trimming removed 5 bases at V and 4 bases at J, with 12 bases between. Germline CDR1 SQVTM, CDR2 ANQGSEA. The CDR3 runs to 13 residues. CDR3 DNA sequence: TGCAGCGTTCCGGGGGCTCTCGGAAACACCATATATTTT. Its translation is CSVPGALGNTIYF.

The J gene is TRBJ1-5, the V gene TRBV15, with D perhaps TRBD1 (5 bases). The ends were cut back, 3 bases at V and 0 bases at J, with 12 bases in the middle. The germline CDR1 and CDR2 sequences are LNHNV and YYDKDF (reference sequence). This CDR3 is built from 16 residues. The DNA of the CDR3 is TGTGCCACCAGCAGCCTCGGGACGACTAGCAATCAGCCCCAGCATTTT. Encoded protein: CATSSLGTTSNQPQHF.

This clonotype was counted ten times or more. This sequence joins TRBV5-1 and TRBJ2-5; D unclear. V lost 2 bases and J lost 5, with 7 bases in between. The CDR3 runs 12 residues. CDR1 is SGHRS, CDR2 YFSETQ, per germline. The CDR3 reads CASSFEFETQYF. Written as DNA, the CDR3 is TGCGCCAGCAGCTTTGAGTTCGAGACCCAGTACTTC. Full variable domain (remainder filled in from reference TRBV5-1 and TRBJ2-5): KAGVTQTPRYLIKTRGQQVTLSCSPISGHRSVSWYQQTPGQGLQFLFEYFSETQRNKGNFPGRFSGRQFSNSRSEMNVSTLELGDSALYLCASSFEFETQYFGPGTRLLVL.

The CDR3 coding sequence is TGTGCCAGTAGTATTGGGACAGGGGGCGAAAAACTGTTTTTT. Translated: CASSIGTGGEKLFF. This chain uses TRBV19 with TRBJ1-4; 12 nucleotides agree with TRBD1. Losses at the gene ends were 3 bases for V and 8 bases for J; bases not matched to a gene: 1. CDR1 is LNHDA and CDR2 is SQIVND in the germline V gene (reference sequence). This CDR3 spans 14 amino acids.

In the case of this clonotype: This may be a read error: a much more frequent sequence differs by one nucleotide. The gene calls are TRBV5-4 and TRBJ2-7; D gene uncertain. CDR3 length: 14 amino acids. Germline values: CDR1 SGHNT, CDR2 YYREEE (reference sequence). CDR3 protein: CAGSLMSETYEQYF. As DNA, the CDR3 is TGTGCCGGCAGCCTCATGAGCGAAACCTACGAGCAGTACTTC.

The chain carries TRBV11-2 and TRBJ2-7; weak D call: TRBD2 (5 bases). The V end lost 3 bases, the J end lost 3 bases, and 15 bases lay between the germline ends. CDR1 and CDR2 from the germline V gene are SGHAT and FQNNGV. The CDR3 totals 15 residues. For the CDR3, the DNA is TGTGCCAGCAGCTTCTTAACGGGGTCCGACTACGAGCAGTACTTC. Translated: CASSFLTGSDYEQYF.

The CDR3 loop is CASSQGSGTEDGYTIYF. CDR3 DNA: TGCGCCAGCAGCCAAGGATCGGGGACAGAAGATGGCTACACCATATATTTT. The chain has TRBV4-3 and TRBJ1-3; 7 nucleotides agree with TRBD1. Trimming cost V 1 base and J 8 bases; bases outside gene matches: 14. This CDR3 comprises 17 residues. CDR1 and CDR2 (germline): LGHNA, YSLEER.

This clonotype was seen ten or more times. This chain uses TRBV15 with TRBJ2-1; D is unclear. Germline V lookup: CDR1 LNHNV, CDR2 YYDKDF (reference sequence). The V end lost 1 base, the J end lost 9 bases, and 19 bases lay between the germline ends. The CDR3 length is 16 residues. This chain's CDR3 is CATSRANALRWGEQFF. The DNA of the CDR3 is TGTGCCACCAGCAGAGCCAACGCTCTCCGGTGGGGTGAGCAGTTCTTC.

The chain is built from TRBV19 and TRBJ1-2; 7 bases match TRBD1. Trimming removed 4 bases from V and 2 bases from J; junction bases left unmatched: 7. The germline CDR1 and CDR2 sequences are LNHDA and SQIVND (reference sequence). CDR3 size: 15 residues. CDR3 nucleotides: TGTGCCAGTAGTACCCCAGACAGGGAGAACTATGGCTACACCTTC. It codes for CASSTPDRENYGYTF.

The rearrangement uses TRBV20-1 and TRBJ2-5; 8 bases are shared with TRBD2. The V and J ends lost 0 bases and 1 base, in that order; junction bases with no gene match: 4. The CDR3 totals 15 residues. Germline CDR1 is DFQATT and CDR2 is SNEGSKA (reference sequence). The CDR3 DNA sequence: TGCAGTGCTAGAGAGATCGGGGGGGGCCAAGAGACCCAGTACTTC. Translating it yields CSAREIGGGQETQYF.

A word on this clonotype: The junction and the germline gene differ at one end; a read error may be behind it. The chain has TRBV9 and TRBJ1-4, with a tentative D call TRBD1 (6 bases). CDR1 SGDLS and CDR2 YYNGEE come from the germline V gene. The CDR3 is 16 residues long. The CDR3 bases are TGTGCCAGCAGCTCAGGGGTGCCGACTCCTAATGAAAAACTGCTTTTT. This encodes CASSSGVPTPNEKLLF.

This chain joins TRBV29-1 and TRBJ1-3; D is unresolved. V was cut by 3 bases and J by 0 bases, with 12 bases left in between. Germline V CDR1 and CDR2: SQVTM, ANQGSEA. The CDR3 length is 15 residues. The CDR3 loop reads CSVDVRPYSGNTIYF. CDR3 DNA sequence: TGCAGCGTTGATGTAAGGCCCTACTCTGGAAACACCATATATTTT.

This clonotype appeared many times. CDR3: CASSLDKVSSYNSPLHF. In DNA form, the CDR3 reads TGTGCCAGCAGCTTAGACAAGGTCAGCTCCTATAATTCACCCCTCCACTTT. The chain is built from TRBV7-9 and TRBJ1-6; D call uncertain. The CDR3 covers 17 residues. The V end was cut by 1 base, the J end by 0 bases, with 10 bases between. Germline CDR1 is SEHNR and CDR2 is FQNEAQ (reference sequence).

The V gene is TRBV7-9, the J gene TRBJ2-7; the D gene is possibly TRBD1 (6 bases). CDR3 size: 17 residues. From germline, CDR1 is SEHNR and CDR2 FQNEAQ (reference sequence). V lost 0 bases, J lost 1 base, and 16 bases lay in between. CDR3 nucleotides: TGTGCCAGCAGCTTAGCAGGCAGGGGCTCCCCTTCCTACGAGCAGTACTTC. The encoded protein is CASSLAGRGSPSYEQYF.

The V and J genes are TRBV29-1 and TRBJ2-1, with D perhaps TRBD1 (6 bases). This CDR3 is built from 13 residues. Germline V gene data show CDR1 as SQVTM and CDR2 as ANQGSEA. V was shortened by 4 bases and J by 3 bases, with 10 bases between the two germline ends. Here the CDR3 DNA reads TGCAGCGTTGCAGGGGATCTCTACAATGAGCAGTTCTTC. It translates to CSVAGDLYNEQFF.

V gene TRBV7-2 combines with J gene TRBJ2-7, with D possibly being TRBD1 or TRBD2 (5 bases each). The CDR3 totals 15 residues. Trimming stripped 0 bases from V and 1 base from J, with 10 bases between. The germline CDR1 and CDR2 sequences are SGHTA and FQGNSA. The DNA for the CDR3 is TGTGCCAGCAGCTTAGCCAGGGAGATTTCCTACGAGCAGTACTTC. Amino acids: CASSLAREISYEQYF.

The V call is TRBV24-1, the J call TRBJ2-5; TRBD1 aligns across 11 bases. This CDR3 has 15 amino acids. Germline-derived CDR1 and CDR2 are KGHDR and SFDVKD. J lost 1 base, V lost 6 bases, and 3 bases had no gene match. In DNA form, the CDR3 reads TGTGCCACCAGTAGGACAGGGGGCACCCAAGAGACCCAGTACTTC. Translating it yields CATSRTGGTQETQYF.

This clonotype was counted at least ten times. V and J are TRBV6-2 or TRBV6-3 and TRBJ1-1, with D uncertain. The CDR3 runs to 13 residues. V lost 6 bases and J lost 1, with 9 bases in between. The germline V gene has CDR1 MNHEY and CDR2 SVGEGT. The CDR3 nucleotides read TGTGCCAGCAGGGAGGAGGGGAACACTGAAGCTTTCTTT. Its translation: CASREEGNTEAFF.

At least ten counts were recorded for this clonotype. This chain uses TRBV5-1 with TRBJ1-4; 8 nucleotides line up with TRBD1. The junction had 8 bases not matched to a gene; V was cut back by 0 bases and J by 7 bases. The CDR3 is 16 residues long. The V gene's germline CDR1 is SGHRS and CDR2 YFSETQ. CDR3 region: CASSLAETGVIEKLFF. DNA for the CDR3: TGCGCCAGCAGCTTGGCAGAGACAGGGGTTATTGAAAAACTGTTTTTT.

This chain uses TRBV7-9 with TRBJ1-1; weak D call: TRBD1 (6 bases). This CDR3 has 13 amino acids. The V gene's germline CDR1 is SEHNR and CDR2 FQNEAQ (reference sequence). The V and J ends lost 7 bases and 7 bases respectively, with 16 bases between them. The CDR3 bases are TGTGCCAGCATCCTTACAGGGTATATTGAAGCTTTCTTT. Its protein product is CASILTGYIEAFF.

The V gene is TRBV11-3, the J gene TRBJ2-7; D could derive from TRBD1 or TRBD2 (5 bases each). This CDR3 is 13 amino acids long. Germline V gene sequence: CDR1 SGHNT, CDR2 YENEEA. V was clipped by 5 bases and J by 4 bases, with 12 bases between them. The CDR3: CASSDSGRYEQYF. The CDR3 DNA reads as TGTGCCAGCAGCGACAGCGGAAGATACGAGCAGTACTTC.

The table lists this clonotype with a count of one. Possible read error: a much larger clone is one base away. The chain couples TRBV12-3 or TRBV12-4 to TRBJ1-1, with a tentative D call TRBD1 (6 bases). V shed 5 bases and J shed 5 bases, with 21 bases lying between them. This CDR3 has 16 amino acids. In DNA form, the CDR3 reads TGTGCCAGCAGTCTAAGGACAGTCCATACAGGGACTGAAGCTTTCTTT. This encodes CASSLRTVHTGTEAFF.